This T cell receptor (beta chain) was recorded in a study of cytomegalovirus exposure and HLA in healthy donors listed by TCRdb under 2017. Study-level background: According to an earlier analysis of around 600 of the donors, roughly 180 million T cells yielded over 100 million unique TCR beta sequences and 276 Gb of sequence data. Across some 400 genotyped donors of the cohort, an average of approximately 240,000 unique TCR beta nucleotide sequences per donor were sequenced, and 15% to 20% of those sequences were non-productive. A later genetic analysis took genome-wide SNP genotypes for about three fifths of the 666 donors and used that subset as a discovery cohort. Rather than using new phenotypic data, the later analysis identified candidate immune exposures from TCR beta sequences and from how often those sequences occurred across donors. Donor age, sex, ethnicity and CMV serostatus were compiled alongside the repertoire data. An early release covering roughly 600 HLA-typed donors comprised 250 to 350 gigabases of sequencing data and about 90 million unique TCR sequences. Along with the roughly 670-subject first cohort, a separate validation cohort of some 130 different subjects was used. Of the 300 to 450 genotyped donors, around 81% fell in the genetic ancestry cluster associated with self-reported Caucasian donors. Several DR-DQ haplotypes were treated as single units for association and clustering because of strong linkage in the cohort. The number of typed donors differed by locus: about 620-640 for A, B, C, DRB1 and DQB1; roughly 510 for DQA1; approximately 600 for DPA1; and roughly 450 for DPB1. The study combined high-throughput TCR immunosequencing, statistical association of individual TCRs with disease status, and machine learning to predict cytomegalovirus infection status. In an earlier analysis of 587 of the donors, high-throughput TCR beta sequencing was used to judge whether each TCR beta V gene segment behaved as functional or pseudogenic. Both class I and class II loci were covered by HLA typing, at four-digit resolution. A later analysis re-examined previously published TCR beta repertoires from about 670 donors and added high-resolution HLA genotyping to investigate patterns of TCR occurrence. The study aimed to test whether cataloging public T cell receptors could reveal signatures of past pathogen exposure. The study profiled the T cell repertoires of hundreds of subjects by immunosequencing and related them to cytomegalovirus serostatus. Every discovery cohort repertoire had been produced on one sequencing platform. Paper-wide results and their limitations: In a later analysis, most CMV-associated TCR beta chains were found to appear HLA-restricted, with HLA associations seemingly driven largely by CMV exposure. For the cohort, immune exposure information was limited to CMV serostatus. The authors suggested that the approach could potentially be extended to other disease states and immunological phenotypes. Several of the top co-occurrence clusters appeared to be linked to parvovirus B19, influenza, CMV and Epstein-Barr virus, according to a later analysis. A later analysis found that TCR association rates varied across HLA loci, with DRB1 alleles showing the most associated TCRs and HLA-C alleles the fewest. HLA typing was unavailable for some donors at each locus, so association tests used only the typed subset. Correlated functional status among segregating V segments might reflect linkage disequilibrium, but an unknown experimental factor could not be ruled out. A later analysis associated 15,000 to 20,000 TCR beta sequences with specific HLA alleles at a false discovery rate of 0.05. The cohort was sequenced for TCR beta chains only, and without alpha or paired-chain data the features that could be detected were limited. Cytomegalovirus status was reported to be diagnosed by the classifier with high specificity and sensitivity in both the original and validation cohorts. In vitro tests confirmed that a few of the cytomegalovirus-associated TCR beta chains recognize cytomegalovirus antigens. A further reported finding was that TCR beta sequences accurately predicted the HLA-A and HLA-B alleles for most subjects in the first cohort. When HLA alleles, especially DR and DQ, strongly co-occurred, attributing TCR associations to individual alleles was difficult. While some public TCRs were present in many individuals, most TCR sequences turned up only very rarely across donors. Sequencing depth was assumed to be roughly uniform across donors in the presence/absence analyses, though that assumption may not hold. According to a later genetic analysis, donors in an Asian-associated ancestry cluster had fewer N-insertions in productive TCRs than the roughly 700-donor mean. Some IMGT-functional V segments, including TRBV6-2 and TRBV6-3, could not be distinguished by the 87-base-pair reads and were therefore excluded. The study gave a list of about 150 TCR beta chains associated with cytomegalovirus. A cluster of highly shared sequence variants was judged likely to represent a technical artifact of the sequencing pipeline. Around 16 rarely observed V segments, including chromosome 9 orphons, were excluded from the earlier analysis of some 590 of the donors because counts were too low. In a later analysis, HLA-associated TCR beta chains were found to be more clonally expanded and to have lower generation probabilities than equally common non-associated chains. In a later genetic analysis, a missense DCLRE1C variant was associated with V-gene and J-gene trimming of TCR beta chains, and the association was replicated in an independent cohort. Broadly in line with IMGT annotations, most TCR beta V segments showed up in productive rearrangements about 90% or about 30% of the time in an earlier analysis of approximately 600 of the donors.

Deletion took 3 bases off V and 1 base off J, with a span of 6 bases between the germline ends. Its CDR3 holds 14 amino acids, cysteine through phenylalanine. Just the 42-base CDR3 DNA is kept, in frame starting at base 1. Sequences SGHDN (CDR1) and FVKESK (CDR2) are obtained from the germline V gene. The cohort comprised around 690 healthy bone marrow donors. All cohort members were sampled while nominally healthy, although unrecorded immune exposures were likely present. The donor was CMV seropositive and belonged to the group of over 250 seropositive cohort members. A peripheral blood sample was collected from each donor, and TCR beta sequencing was performed on peripheral blood mononuclear cells. The Qiagen DNeasy Blood Extraction Kit was used to extract genomic DNA from the blood cell samples. Library creation used the immunoSEQ multiplex PCR assay. For the multiplex PCR, a mixture combining 60 forward primers for TCR Vbeta segments and 13 reverse primers for TCR Jbeta segments was used. Amplification of the CDR3 region of rearranged TCR beta genes was performed with a multiplex PCR assay on genomic DNA. The amplified TCR beta libraries were sequenced on the Illumina HiSeq System as 87-base-pair reads. The study's own analysis went as follows. A later analysis tallied approximately 87 million unique TCR beta chains across the 640 or so repertoires, and approximately 12 million of those chains were shared by two or more donors. Raw reads were error-corrected and collapsed into unique sequences with a nearest-neighbor algorithm that merged closely related sequences to remove PCR and sequencing errors. Alignment of CDR3 sequences to IMGT reference sequences was used to assign V, D and J gene segments. For a sequence to be retained, at least a six-nucleotide match to both a V gene segment and a J gene segment was required. Rearrangements were classified as productive when the CDR3 lacked stop codons and remained in frame with V and J, and all other rearrangements were classified as non-productive. Following IMGT convention, CDR3 was defined as the stretch from the second conserved V-encoded cysteine to the conserved J-encoded phenylalanine. Sequences without an unambiguous match to a single V gene segment were excluded from the earlier analysis of about 600 of the donors. In an earlier analysis of 587 of the donors, a V segment was called functional when productive rearrangements were above 56.7%, and segregating when the standard deviation between donors exceeded 5%. To diagnose cytomegalovirus status from the catalog of TCR beta chain sequences, a statistical classification framework was built. V and J gene assignment, in a later analysis, came from comparing TCR nucleotide sequences with IMGT/GENE-DB human TR gene sequences. Using the TCRdist pipeline, a later analysis assigned CDR3 sequences along with most-parsimonious VDJ recombination scenarios. In a later analysis, each TCR beta chain was defined by its CDR3 amino acid sequence together with its V-gene family, and reads without a unique V-gene family were excluded. In a later analysis, approximately 640 highly shared, low-generation-probability nucleotide sequences were removed to address suspected cross-contamination and a sequencing artifact. In a later analysis, a clonal expansion index was calculated for each public chain from normalized within-repertoire ranks of inferred template counts. Generation probabilities in a later analysis came from a VDJ recombination model fitted to out-of-frame rearrangements, and those results were checked against IGoR. A later analysis scored TCR-TCR, TCR-HLA and TCR-CMV co-occurrence with hypergeometric tests, applying a repertoire-size bias correction to TCR pairs. A later analysis estimated false discovery rates by permuting HLA or CMV assignments 20 times. In a later analysis, co-occurring TCRs were grouped with DBSCAN, and TCRdist sequence similarity was added when clustering was performed within HLA-allele-positive subsets. Co-occurrence clustering excluded repertoires with fewer than 30,000 or more than 120,000 public chains, plus five with anomalous nucleotide sharing. As stored in TCRdb, this immuneACCESS dataset retains in-frame rearrangements with V and J assigned. A fraction of the clones does not appear; measured against another copy, unresolved V genes explain less than half of the discrepancy, and the remainder lacks a known reason. That table gives V, J and clone size, and the DNA gave D and trimming. This sample gives about 130,000 clones in total; over 9.5% of them show up just once. The top ten clones comprise approximately 4.5% of the sample.

As regards this clone: Its antigen specificity is not known. No clone much larger than this one lies a single base away; base qualities are absent.

This receptor chain uses TRBV14 and TRBJ2-2; too little of a D gene remains to name it. This TCR came from a woman aged 18-29 years in good health and CMV-seropositive. The sequencing sample was made of PBMCs. The CDR3 region: CASSHMWNTGELFF. DNA sequence: TGTGCCAGCAGCCATATGTGGAACACCGGGGAGCTGTTTTTT. Joined to the reference TRBV14 and TRBJ2-2 proteins, this CDR3 gives the full variable domain: EAGVTQFPSHSVIEKGQTVTLRCDPISGHDNLYWYRRVMGKEIKFLLHFVKESKQDESGMPNNRFLAERTGGTYSTLKVQPAELEDSGVYFCASSHMWNTGELFFGEGSRLTVL.